This T cell receptor beta chain was documented in a study of T-cell memory formation after mild COVID-19. Study overall: The study found TCR clusters largely donor specific.

This clonotype was seen at least ten times. No antigen is known for it. Study-level findings and limits: CM and EM subsets held most contracting CD4+ clones; EMRA held CD8+ ones. Pre-infection memory already had some responding clones, implying cross-reactive memory joined.

Constant-segment primers served in 5'RACE that generated TCR alpha and TCR beta cDNA libraries bearing sample barcodes and UMIs. TCRdb re-derived calls from the 5' RACE reads in MiXCR, one entry per CDR3 protein. Here the sample spans about half a million distinct CDR3 sequences, 15% to 20% being singletons. CDR1 and CDR2 (germline): SGHTA, FQGTGA. V lost 5 bases to trimming and J lost 5 bases; unmatched junction nucleotides: 7. This CDR3 comprises 14 residues. This clonotype was obtained from an adult woman who had mild COVID-19 (a few samples of this study predate the infection). Cell type and time point are not known. The chain employs TRBV7-3 and TRBJ2-5, with TRBD2 matching 8 bases. Sequences were obtained from PBMCs or a T cell subset sorted from them (not recorded which). The CDR3: CASSRGGSSETQYF. The CDR3 nucleotides are TGTGCCAGCAGCCGGGGGGGTAGCAGCGAGACCCAGTACTTC.